This T cell receptor (beta chain) is from a study of T cell changes during pregnancy in multiple sclerosis. Germline V gene data show CDR1 as MNHNS and CDR2 as SASEGT. This CDR3 region has 16 residues. J gave up 8 bases and V 4 bases, and 11 bases lay outside the gene matches. Generated by immunoSEQ multiplex PCR, the TCRdb table keeps only in-frame clones and is missing some. The sample contains approximately 110,000 clones, more than 85% of which appear only once. The chain uses TRBV6-1 and TRBJ1-4; the match to TRBD1 covers 9 bases. The receptor's source is a female donor with multiple sclerosis, enrolled in a pregnancy study. The sample in question was peripheral blood, obtained after pregnancy. CDR3 region: CASSGGQGPRQEKLFF. CDR3 nucleotides: TGTGCCAGCAGTGGGGGACAGGGTCCACGGCAGGAAAAACTGTTTTTT.